What follows are 19 T cell receptor beta chains derived from one specimen sequenced in a study of CD4 T cells in relation to SARS-CoV-2 and coronaviruses. These receptors have no identified antigens. The unexposed donors gave CD4+ T cells in about 2011-2018, prior to COVID-19. Isolation of CD4+ T cells took place after approximately eleven days in culture. Repertoires were generated with immunoSEQ multiplex PCR, while TCRdb's copy carries only in-frame clones and drops some. This table has more than 20,000 clones, roughly 76% appearing once. Sample: CD4+ T cells from PBMCs, cultured in vitro. These TCRs come from a human donor in good health.

J is TRBJ2-3 and V is TRBV10-2; maybe TRBD2 (6 bases). V was cut by 5 bases and J by 2 bases, with 11 bases left in between. Germline V gene lookup returns CDR1 WSHSY and CDR2 SAAADI. CDR3 length: 14 residues. CDR3 nucleotides: TGCGCCAGCAGTTGGGCGGGGTCCACAGATACGCAGTATTTT. Its translation: CASSWAGSTDTQYF.

The CDR3 sequence: CASSRGQRQETQYF. The CDR3 DNA reads TGTGCCAGCAGCCGCGGACAGCGACAAGAGACCCAGTACTTC. The rearrangement joins TRBV7-9 to TRBJ2-5; D perhaps matches TRBD1 (6 bases). Trimming left V 5 bases short and J 2 bases short, with 12 bases between. The CDR3 is 14 residues long. Germline values: CDR1 SEHNR, CDR2 FQNEAQ (reference sequence).

There are a few counts of this clone. The genes are TRBV13 and TRBJ2-1; D perhaps matches TRBD1 (6 bases). The ends were cut back, 1 base at V and 8 bases at J, with 12 bases in the middle. Germline lookup yields CDR1 PRHDT and CDR2 FYEKMQ (reference sequence). The CDR3 covers 14 residues. Here the CDR3 reads CASSLEHRVHEQFF. In nucleotides, the CDR3 is TGTGCCAGCAGCTTAGAGCACAGGGTACATGAGCAGTTCTTC.

V is TRBV14 and J is TRBJ2-7; no reliable D call. The CDR3 covers 14 residues. V was pared by 2 bases and J by 7 bases, with 15 bases between. The germline gives CDR1 SGHDN, CDR2 FVKESK. CDR3 sequence: CASSQNPPLREQYF. The CDR3, as DNA: TGTGCCAGCAGCCAAAACCCACCTCTAAGGGAGCAGTACTTC.

The chain uses TRBV3-1 (or the pseudogene TRBV3-2) and TRBJ2-7, with 8 bases aligning to TRBD2. Looked up from germline, CDR1 is LGHDT and CDR2 is YNNKEL (reference sequence). The CDR3 length is 15 residues. V shed 4 bases, J shed 5 bases, and the junction held 10 bases outside the gene matches. CDR3 in DNA: TGTGCCAGCAGCCGACTGGGACTAGAATCCGACGAGCAGTACTTC. Protein sequence: CASSRLGLESDEQYF.

The chain uses TRBV7-2 and TRBJ2-7, with 9 bases matching TRBD2. This CDR3 region has 15 residues. CDR1 and CDR2 from the germline V gene are SGHTA and FQGNSA. The V gene end was trimmed by 1 base and the J gene end by 7 bases; junction bases not matched to a gene: 8. CDR3 bases: TGTGCCAGCAGCTTAGAAGGCGGGGGGGTTCAAGAGCAGTACTTC. It is translated as CASSLEGGGVQEQYF.

The genes are TRBV19 and TRBJ2-2; TRBD1 matches at 7 bases. Germline CDR1 is LNHDA and CDR2 is SQIVND (reference sequence). J lost 2 bases, V lost 3 bases, and 15 bases had no gene match. This CDR3 has 19 amino acids. The CDR3 sequence is CASSIARGPIITNTGELFF. CDR3 coding DNA: TGTGCCAGTAGTATCGCGAGGGGGCCTATTATAACAAACACCGGGGAGCTGTTTTTT.

The chain is built from TRBV7-9 and TRBJ1-6; maybe TRBD1 (5 bases). This CDR3 contains 15 residues. Germline V CDR1 and CDR2: SEHNR, FQNEAQ (reference sequence). Trimming removed 3 bases from V and 6 bases from J, with 12 bases in between. CDR3 amino acids: CASSFREQANSPLHF. The CDR3 bases are TGTGCCAGCAGCTTTAGGGAACAGGCTAATTCACCCCTCCACTTT.

This clone was found once. The chain combines TRBV27 with TRBJ2-5, with no clear D. The V gene lost 3 bases and the J gene lost 4 bases, with 9 bases spanning the gap. CDR1 is MNHEY, CDR2 SMNVEV, per germline (reference sequence). There are 13 residues in the CDR3. As DNA, the CDR3 is TGTGCCAGCAGTTTTGTGGGTGGAGAGACCCAGTACTTC. Translated: CASSFVGGETQYF.

The chain carries TRBV10-3 and TRBJ2-7; 10 nucleotides agree with TRBD1. Germline trimming cut 1 base from V and 5 bases from J; bases unmatched to any gene: 8. The V gene's germline CDR1 is ENHRY and CDR2 SYGVKD. CDR3 length equals 16 residues. CDR3 nucleotides: TGTGCCATCAGTGAGTTGATGGGACAGGGGAACGACGAGCAGTACTTC. Translated, it gives CAISELMGQGNDEQYF.

The CDR3 protein is CATRLGAVRTDTQYF. CDR3 nucleotide sequence: TGTGCCACCAGGTTGGGGGCAGTTCGTACAGATACGCAGTATTTT. The rearrangement joins TRBV6-5 to TRBJ2-3; perhaps TRBD1 as D (6 bases). The CDR3 runs to 15 residues. The germline CDR1 and CDR2 sequences are MNHEY and SVGAGI. V was shortened by 10 bases and J by 3 bases, with 20 bases between the two germline ends.

This chain joins TRBV11-3 and TRBJ1-5; D is undetermined. Germline V lookup: CDR1 SGHNT, CDR2 YENEEA. V dropped 6 bases and J dropped 2 bases, with 20 bases sitting between them. The CDR3 length is 17 residues. DNA of the CDR3: TGTGCCAGCAGTCCACTATCCGAGTCGGCCGGCAATCAGCCCCAGCATTTT. Amino acid sequence: CASSPLSESAGNQPQHF.

This clone was observed a handful of times. This sequence joins TRBV6-2 or TRBV6-3 and TRBJ2-3, with D possibly TRBD2 on 5 matching bases. The germline V gene has CDR1 MNHEY and CDR2 SVGEGT. The V and J ends lost 6 bases and 1 base respectively, with 17 bases between them. The CDR3 spans 16 residues. CDR3 sequence: CASSPRRSGGTDTQYF. CDR3 DNA: TGTGCCAGCAGCCCCCGTCGGAGCGGTGGCACAGATACGCAGTATTTT.

CDR3 amino acids: CASVPGGIGEQFF. The CDR3 DNA is TGTGCCAGCGTGCCGGGGGGGATCGGTGAGCAGTTCTTC. This chain connects TRBV2 to TRBJ2-1; TRBD2 agrees at 8 bases. The germline gives CDR1 SNHLY, CDR2 FYNNEI. With V trimmed by 8 bases and J by 9 bases, 9 bases remained unmatched. This CDR3 spans 13 amino acids.

The chain links TRBV4-2 to TRBJ2-1; D is unclear. Germline CDR1 reads LGHNA; CDR2 reads YNFKEQ. The CDR3 has 15 residues. Trimming took 4 bases from V and 3 from J, leaving 13 bases between them. The CDR3 protein is CASSPLGDGYNEQFF. CDR3 DNA: TGTGCCAGCAGCCCCCTGGGTGACGGCTACAATGAGCAGTTCTTC.

The V gene is TRBV4-1, the J gene TRBJ2-3, with TRBD2 matching over 9 bases. This CDR3 spans 21 amino acids. Germline V CDR1 and CDR2: MGHRA, YSYEKL. Unmatched junction bases numbered 17, after V lost 1 base and J lost 0 bases. The DNA of the CDR3 is TGCGCCAGCAGCCAAGGGTTCGGGGGGAGAGCGGGGGGATACAGCACAGATACGCAGTATTTT. Encoded protein: CASSQGFGGRAGGYSTDTQYF.

This clone was picked up a small number of times. The chain recombines TRBV7-2 with TRBJ2-7; 8 nucleotides line up with TRBD2. The CDR3 has 14 residues. V was clipped by 1 base and J by 5 bases; unmatched bases: 4. Per germline, CDR1 SGHTA and CDR2 FQGNSA. CDR3 sequence reads: CASSLGTSTHEQYF. CDR3 DNA sequence: TGTGCCAGCAGCTTAGGGACTAGCACCCACGAGCAGTACTTC.

This clone showed up just once. The CDR3 protein is CASSESVSGANVLTF. CDR3 nucleotide sequence: TGTGCCAGCAGTGAAAGTGTTTCTGGGGCCAACGTCCTGACTTTC. The chain has TRBV6-1 and TRBJ2-6; D is ambiguous. V dropped 2 bases and J dropped 1 base, with 6 bases sitting between them. This CDR3 spans 15 amino acids. The germline V gene has CDR1 MNHNS and CDR2 SASEGT.

This clone was seen more than once but under ten times. V usage is TRBV27 and J usage is TRBJ2-1; 9 nucleotides align to TRBD2. Per germline, CDR1 MNHEY and CDR2 SMNVEV (reference sequence). Losses at the gene ends were 5 bases for V and 9 bases for J; bases not matched to a gene: 14. There are 16 residues in the CDR3. The CDR3 is CASSESAGGMGSEQFF. CDR3 DNA sequence: TGTGCCAGCAGTGAGTCGGCGGGAGGGATGGGGAGTGAGCAGTTCTTC.